Below are 30 T cell receptor beta chains sequenced from a single sample in a study of blood T cell repertoires in COVID-19. Clones were sequenced by immunoSEQ multiplex PCR, and TCRdb holds only the in-frame ones, with some missing. Of about 54,000 clones listed, roughly 90% are singletons. What was sequenced was peripheral blood. The receptors shown here come from a man aged 45-60 years with acute or convalescent COVID-19.

The V gene is TRBV7-7, the J gene TRBJ2-2; TRBD2 might be the D (5 bases). The CDR3 loop spans 14 amino acids. CDR1 and CDR2 (germline): SSHAT, FNYEAQ (reference sequence). V was pared by 5 bases and J by 1 base, with 8 bases between. DNA for the CDR3: TGTGCCAGCAGCAGGACTGAGAACACCGGGGAGCTGTTTTTT. Protein sequence: CASSRTENTGELFF.

The J gene is TRBJ2-7, the V gene TRBV19; 13 bases are shared with TRBD2. Germline CDR1 reads LNHDA; CDR2 reads SQIVND (reference sequence). Trimming at V came to 5 bases and at J to 6 bases, leaving 19 bases not matched to a gene. The CDR3 loop spans 19 amino acids. The CDR3 DNA is TGTGCCAGTAGTCTTCGGACACAAGGACTAGCGGGAGAAAGAGCCGAGCAGTACTTC. Protein sequence: CASSLRTQGLAGERAEQYF.

CDR3 sequence (DNA): TGTGCCAGCAGCCAAGCGGTCGGGAGGGCCTTAGGTGAGCAGTTCTTC. Translating it yields CASSQAVGRALGEQFF. The gene calls are TRBV3-1 (or the pseudogene TRBV3-2) and TRBJ2-1; 8 bases line up with TRBD2. In germline, CDR1 is LGHDT, CDR2 YNNKEL (reference sequence). CDR3 length equals 16 residues. With 1 base clipped from V and 9 bases from J, the junction kept 11 bases outside the gene matches.

The chain carries TRBV12-5 and TRBJ2-1, with D tentatively TRBD2 (5 bases). Trimming took off 0 bases at V and 5 bases at J, with 5 bases between the two ends. Germline assignment: CDR1 LGHNT and CDR2 FRNRAP. The CDR3 has 13 residues. The CDR3 DNA reads TGTGCTAGTGGTTTGGTACTAGACAATGAGCAGTTCTTC. Translating gives CASGLVLDNEQFF. Drawing the rest from reference TRBV12-5 and TRBJ2-1, the complete variable domain is DARVTQTPRHKVTEMGQEVTMRCQPILGHNTVFWYRQTMMQGLELLAYFRNRAPLDDSGMPKDRFSAEMPDATLATLKIQPSEPRDSAVYFCASGLVLDNEQFFGPGTRLTVL.

The chain recombines TRBV6-5 with TRBJ2-5, with 9 positions matching TRBD2. The trim removed 2 bases at V and 4 bases at J, leaving 8 bases unmatched. The CDR3 extends over 16 amino acids. The germline gives CDR1 MNHEY, CDR2 SVGAGI. The CDR3 coding sequence is TGTGCCAGCAGTTACCTTCTTAGCGGGAGAGTAGAGACCCAGTACTTC. It translates to CASSYLLSGRVETQYF.

This sequence joins TRBV29-1 and TRBJ1-1; a weak D match, TRBD1 (6 bases). CDR3 length: 13 residues. Deletions cut 6 bases from V and 7 bases from J, with 18 bases between. Germline V gene data show CDR1 as SQVTM and CDR2 as ANQGSEA. CDR3 loop: CSVKDRATNEAFF. DNA for the CDR3: TGCAGCGTAAAGGACAGAGCTACAAATGAAGCTTTCTTT.

V gene TRBV29-1 combines with J gene TRBJ1-5; possibly TRBD1 for D (5 bases). The CDR3 sequence is 13 residues long. Germline CDR1 and CDR2: SQVTM and ANQGSEA. Trimming left V 1 base short and J 7 bases short, with 11 bases between. This chain's CDR3 is CSVEVQSGQPQHF. For the CDR3, the DNA is TGCAGCGTTGAAGTGCAGTCAGGGCAGCCCCAGCATTTT.

The V call is TRBV14, the J call TRBJ2-1, with no clear D. V lost 4 bases to trimming and J lost 0 bases, with 13 bases between them. The V gene's germline CDR1 is SGHDN and CDR2 FVKESK. The CDR3 loop spans 16 amino acids. The CDR3 sequence is CASSPPRLSSYNEQFF. In nucleotides, the CDR3 is TGTGCCAGCAGCCCCCCGAGACTTAGCTCCTACAATGAGCAGTTCTTC.

This chain connects TRBV7-2 to TRBJ2-1, with D possibly TRBD2 on 6 matching bases. The CDR3 has 12 amino acids. Germline CDR1 SGHTA, CDR2 FQGNSA. V gave up 5 bases and J gave up 10 bases, with 12 bases separating them. The CDR3 sequence: CASSQREPEQFF. CDR3 in DNA: TGTGCCAGCAGCCAACGGGAGCCCGAGCAGTTCTTC.

The genes are TRBV5-1 and TRBJ1-1; no reliable D call. V lost 5 bases to trimming and J lost 11 bases, with 16 bases between them. CDR1 is SGHRS, CDR2 YFSETQ, per germline. CDR3 length: 12 amino acids. The CDR3 protein is CASSREGQNAFF. In DNA, the CDR3 is TGCGCCAGCAGTAGGGAGGGTCAGAATGCTTTCTTT. Full variable domain (missing parts from reference TRBV5-1 and TRBJ1-1): KAGVTQTPRYLIKTRGQQVTLSCSPISGHRSVSWYQQTPGQGLQFLFEYFSETQRNKGNFPGRFSGRQFSNSRSEMNVSTLELGDSALYLCASSREGQNAFFGQGTRLTVV.

The chain combines TRBV6-5 with TRBJ1-1; possibly TRBD1 for D (6 bases). The CDR3 contains 13 residues. Trimming pared 0 bases from V and 5 bases from J, leaving 7 bases between. Germline V gene data show CDR1 as MNHEY and CDR2 as SVGAGI. Here the CDR3 reads CASSYSQGTEAFF. As DNA, the CDR3 is TGTGCCAGCAGTTACTCACAGGGAACTGAAGCTTTCTTT.

The genes are TRBV23-1 and TRBJ2-7, with 7 bases that match TRBD2. TRBV23-1 carries the ORF label, with uncertain function. The CDR3 runs 17 residues. With 2 bases clipped from V and 3 bases from J, the junction kept 13 bases outside the gene matches. The chain's CDR3 is CASSQNLLADYDYEQYF. CDR3 bases: TGCGCCAGCAGTCAAAACCTCCTAGCGGACTATGACTACGAGCAGTACTTC.

The chain is built from TRBV27 and TRBJ2-3; 12 bases are shared with TRBD2. With 8 bases clipped from V and 3 bases from J, the junction kept 3 bases outside the gene matches. The CDR3 is 14 amino acids. Germline V lookup: CDR1 MNHEY, CDR2 SMNVEV (reference sequence). In DNA, the CDR3 is TGTGCCAGCCAGACTAGCGGGAGAACAGATACGCAGTATTTT. It codes for CASQTSGRTDTQYF.

The rearrangement joins TRBV5-1 to TRBJ2-2, with 8 positions matching TRBD1. The J segment lost 7 bases and the V segment lost 3 bases, leaving 5 bases of the junction unmatched. The CDR3 contains 14 residues. Germline assignment: CDR1 SGHRS and CDR2 YFSETQ. CDR3 DNA: TGCGCCAGCAGCTATCGGACAGGGCACGGGGAGCTGTTTTTT. Translating gives CASSYRTGHGELFF.

V and J are TRBV6-5 and TRBJ2-3, with a tentative D call TRBD1 (5 bases). V was trimmed by 8 bases and J by 3 bases, leaving 12 bases between them. In germline, CDR1 is MNHEY, CDR2 SVGAGI. The CDR3 has 13 residues. CDR3 DNA sequence: TGTGCCAGCTCACAGGTCAGAACAGATACGCAGTATTTT. Encoded protein: CASSQVRTDTQYF.

The CDR3: CASSEYETGGASGGYTF. CDR3 nucleotides: TGTGCCAGCAGTGAATATGAGACAGGGGGCGCATCTGGTGGCTACACCTTC. V usage is TRBV25-1 and J usage is TRBJ1-2; 10 bases agree with TRBD1. The CDR3 spans 17 residues. Germline CDR1 reads MGHDK; CDR2 reads SYGVNS. After removal of 0 bases from V and 7 bases from J, the junction contained 11 bases not matched to a gene.

The V and J genes are TRBV10-3 and TRBJ2-5; possible D gene TRBD1, 6 bases. Trimming took 0 bases from V and 4 from J, leaving 12 bases between them. The CDR3 spans 15 residues. Germline values: CDR1 ENHRY, CDR2 SYGVKD. The CDR3 spells CAISESGAHSETQYF. CDR3 nucleotide sequence: TGTGCCATCAGTGAGTCGGGGGCGCACTCAGAGACCCAGTACTTC.

This clone was found a few times. This chain links TRBV25-1 with TRBJ1-1; no firm D call. V was trimmed by 3 bases and J by 0 bases, leaving 11 bases between them. CDR1 is MGHDK, CDR2 SYGVNS, per germline. The CDR3 has 15 residues. CDR3 residues: CASSDPAGMNTEAFF. CDR3 DNA sequence: TGTGCCAGCAGTGACCCTGCAGGTATGAACACTGAAGCTTTCTTT.

This chain's CDR3 is CASSHFTGTGFTDTQYF. The CDR3 region has the DNA TGTGCCAGCAGCCATTTTACCGGGACAGGGTTTACAGATACGCAGTATTTT. This sequence joins TRBV3-1 (or the pseudogene TRBV3-2) and TRBJ2-3; 9 bases are shared with TRBD1. Germline V gene lookup returns CDR1 LGHDT and CDR2 YNNKEL (reference sequence). V lost 3 bases and J lost 3; bases outside the gene matches: 10. The CDR3 spans 17 residues.

This chain uses TRBV7-2 with TRBJ2-3, with TRBD2 matching 13 bases. Trimming cost V 1 base and J 2 bases; bases outside gene matches: 3. From germline, CDR1 is SGHTA and CDR2 FQGNSA. The CDR3 length is 17 residues. The CDR3 here is CASSLGLAGGPTDTQYF. CDR3 DNA sequence: TGTGCCAGCAGCTTAGGACTAGCGGGAGGACCCACAGATACGCAGTATTTT.

The rearrangement uses TRBV7-6 and TRBJ2-2, with 7 bases aligning to TRBD1. Germline V gives CDR1 SGHVS, CDR2 FNYEAQ. This CDR3 comprises 14 residues. J was trimmed by 6 bases and V by 5 bases; bases with no gene match: 6. CDR3 loop: CASSVNRGSGELFF. In nucleotides, the CDR3 is TGTGCCAGCAGCGTCAACAGGGGTTCCGGGGAGCTGTTTTTT.

The V and J genes are TRBV30 and TRBJ2-3, with 13 bases that match TRBD2. V lost 2 bases, J lost 0 bases, and 11 bases stayed unmatched. There are 19 residues in the CDR3. Per germline, CDR1 GTSNPN and CDR2 SVGIG (reference sequence). CDR3 loop: CAWSRSGLAGVRSTDTQYF. The CDR3 DNA sequence: TGTGCCTGGAGTCGCTCCGGACTAGCGGGAGTACGAAGCACAGATACGCAGTATTTT.

The J gene is TRBJ1-4, the V gene TRBV2; TRBD1 is a possible D gene (6 bases). V was trimmed by 5 bases and J by 0 bases, leaving 7 bases between them. The length of the CDR3 is 14 residues. Germline assignment: CDR1 SNHLY and CDR2 FYNNEI. The CDR3, as DNA: TGTGCCAGCAGTTGGACAGCAACTAATGAAAAACTGTTTTTT. It is translated as CASSWTATNEKLFF.

The chain links TRBV5-1 to TRBJ2-7, with a tentative D call TRBD2 (6 bases). Germline V gene sequence: CDR1 SGHRS, CDR2 YFSETQ. V lost 0 bases to trimming and J lost 4 bases, with 11 bases between them. This CDR3 spans 14 amino acids. The chain's CDR3 is CASSLGGTQYEQYF. CDR3 coding DNA: TGCGCCAGCAGCTTGGGCGGGACCCAATACGAGCAGTACTTC.

The chain couples TRBV3-1 (or the pseudogene TRBV3-2) to TRBJ2-3, with 8 nucleotides matching TRBD2. With 7 bases clipped from V and 4 bases from J, the junction kept 7 bases outside the gene matches. The CDR3 is made up of 14 amino acids. Germline-derived CDR1 and CDR2 are LGHDT and YNNKEL (reference sequence). In DNA, the CDR3 is TGTGCCAGCACCCTGGGACTAGGCGCAGATACGCAGTATTTT. Protein: CASTLGLGADTQYF.

CDR3 DNA: TGTGCCAGCAGTTCCTCAGGTACTTTTGAGCAGTTCTTC. It yields the protein CASSSSGTFEQFF. The V gene is TRBV12-3 or TRBV12-4, the J gene TRBJ2-1; D is ambiguous. CDR3 length: 13 amino acids. Trimming left V 4 bases short and J 9 bases short, with 13 bases between.

As for this clone: Other nucleotide sequences from this sample produce the same CDR3. This chain links TRBV6-1 with TRBJ1-5; D not certain. Germline V CDR1 and CDR2: MNHNS, SASEGT. Trimming took off 0 bases at V and 6 bases at J, with 6 bases between the two ends. The CDR3 extends over 13 amino acids. The CDR3 region is CASSEARGQPQHF. CDR3 bases: TGTGCCAGCAGTGAAGCGCGGGGTCAGCCCCAGCATTTT.

The genes are TRBV5-1 and TRBJ2-1; TRBD2 matches 7 bases. Germline trimming cut 4 bases from V and 0 bases from J; bases unmatched to any gene: 4. The V gene's germline CDR1 is SGHRS and CDR2 YFSETQ. This CDR3 region has 15 residues. The CDR3 region is CASSPRDYSYNEQFF. The DNA of the CDR3 is TGCGCCAGCAGCCCCCGGGACTACTCCTACAATGAGCAGTTCTTC.

The chain combines TRBV5-8 with TRBJ2-7, with 7 bases matching TRBD2. V shed 0 bases and J 3 bases; nucleotides not matched to a gene: 6. This CDR3 is built from 15 residues. CDR1 is SGHTS, CDR2 YDEGEE, per germline. CDR3 residues: CASSLGPSGVYEQYF. In DNA, the CDR3 is TGTGCCAGCAGCTTGGGACCTAGCGGAGTCTACGAGCAGTACTTC.

The rearrangement uses TRBV6-5 and TRBJ2-7; the match to TRBD2 covers 11 bases. This CDR3 has 15 amino acids. J was trimmed by 3 bases and V by 4 bases; bases with no gene match: 5. Germline V gene data show CDR1 as MNHEY and CDR2 as SVGAGI. The CDR3 DNA follows: TGTGCCAGCAGTTCACCGGGACTAGCGGACTACGAGCAGTACTTC. It encodes CASSSPGLADYEQYF.